The 25 T cell receptor beta chains listed next were all sequenced from one sample in a study of CD8 T cells in Susac syndrome. About 0.45 to 1 ug RNA was reverse transcribed with random hexamers. TCRdb re-called the immunoSEQ multiplex PCR reads through MiXCR, storing one row per CDR3 protein. The data hold about 140,000 distinct CDR3 sequences, with around 95% observed a single time. Input material: CD4+ T cells from PBMCs. The receptors derive from a human donor with Susac syndrome.

The CDR3 coding sequence is TGTGCCAGCAGCACGAGACAGGGGTTCGCAGCTGAAGCTTTCTTT. It encodes CASSTRQGFAAEAFF. V gene TRBV5-4 combines with J gene TRBJ1-1; TRBD1 aligns across 8 bases. There are 15 residues in the CDR3. Unmatched junction bases numbered 11, after V lost 4 bases and J lost 6 bases. Germline CDR1 SGHNT, CDR2 YYREEE (reference sequence). Combining the CDR3 with reference TRBV5-4 and TRBJ1-1 gives the whole variable domain ETGVTQSPTHLIKTRGQQVTLRCSSQSGHNTVSWYQQALGQGPQFIFQYYREEENGRGNFPPRFSGLQFPNYSSELNVNALELDDSALYLCASSTRQGFAAEAFFGQGTRLTVV.

V gene TRBV4-3 combines with J gene TRBJ2-7; either TRBD1 or TRBD2 may fit D (5 bases each). Trimming removed 3 bases from V and 9 bases from J, with 27 bases in between. Germline CDR1 reads LGHNA; CDR2 reads YSLEER. This CDR3 comprises 17 residues. Here the CDR3 DNA reads TGCGCCAGCAGCCAGAGCATTACCGGGACGAATTGGAACGGGCAGTACTTC. Translating gives CASSQSITGTNWNGQYF.

CDR3 in amino acids: CASSQWPGSAFYEQYF. CDR3 bases: TGCGCCAGCAGTCAATGGCCTGGCAGCGCCTTCTACGAGCAGTACTTC. The V and J genes are TRBV23-1 and TRBJ2-7; no firm D call. Being an ORF, TRBV23-1 has a function that is uncertain. Trimming pared 1 base from V and 3 bases from J, leaving 16 bases between. This CDR3 has 16 amino acids.

The chain employs TRBV12-3 or TRBV12-4 and TRBJ2-3; 15 positions match TRBD2. CDR3 length equals 15 residues. Losses at the gene ends were 6 bases for V and 4 bases for J; bases not matched to a gene: 2. Written as DNA, the CDR3 is TGTGCCAGCAGAGGACTAGCGGGGGGGCCAGATACGCAGTATTTT. It translates to CASRGLAGGPDTQYF.

This clonotype turned up a few times. The chain employs TRBV5-4 and TRBJ2-7; TRBD1 matches 10 bases. Germline lookup yields CDR1 SGHNT and CDR2 YYREEE (reference sequence). Trimming cost V 3 bases and J 1 base; bases outside gene matches: 1. CDR3 length: 14 amino acids. CDR3 sequence (DNA): TGTGCCAGCAGCTCGGGACAGGGGTCCTACGAGCAGTACTTC. Encoded protein: CASSSGQGSYEQYF.

This chain joins TRBV6-5 and TRBJ2-4; D not resolved. The CDR3 loop spans 13 amino acids. The germline V gene encodes CDR1 MNHEY and CDR2 SVGAGI. V gave up 7 bases and J gave up 3 bases, with 10 bases separating them. The CDR3 protein is CASTGLDKNIQYF. DNA for the CDR3: TGTGCCAGCACCGGGTTGGACAAAAACATTCAGTACTTC.

The V gene is TRBV4-1, the J gene TRBJ2-2; TRBD2 might be the D (7 bases). V was shortened by 0 bases and J by 3 bases, with 8 bases between the two germline ends. Germline CDR1 and CDR2: MGHRA and YSYEKL. The CDR3 spans 15 residues. Here the CDR3 reads CASSQEGGHTGELFF. CDR3 nucleotide sequence: TGCGCCAGCAGCCAAGAGGGGGGGCACACCGGGGAGCTGTTTTTT.

V is TRBV20-1 and J is TRBJ2-5; TRBD2 matches at 12 bases. There are 17 residues in the CDR3. J was trimmed by 7 bases and V by 7 bases; bases with no gene match: 19. Germline V CDR1 and CDR2: DFQATT, SNEGSKA (reference sequence). The CDR3 DNA follows: TGCAGTGGATCTTCCCGGGTTTGGACTAGCGGGGACTGGACCCAGTACTTC. It translates to CSGSSRVWTSGDWTQYF.

Note on this clonotype: One junction end disagrees with the germline gene, perhaps due to a read error. This sequence joins TRBV12-3 or TRBV12-4 and TRBJ2-5; 7 bases map to TRBD1. This CDR3 has 16 amino acids. The CDR3 reads CASSLKTGFGQGTQYF. In nucleotides, the CDR3 is TGTGCCAGCAGTTTAAAGACAGGGTTCGGGCAAGGGACCCAGTACTTC.

This rearrangement joins TRBV28 to TRBJ1-2, with D possibly TRBD1 on 6 matching bases. This CDR3 contains 10 residues. Trimming stripped 8 bases from V and 8 bases from J, with 9 bases between. CDR1 and CDR2 (germline): MDHEN, SYDVKM. The CDR3 nucleotides are TGTGCCAGCGGGGGGCGGGGCTACACCTTC. Translating gives CASGGRGYTF.

The chain recombines TRBV4-1 with TRBJ1-5; no definite D call. The V end was cut by 1 base, the J end by 7 bases, with 17 bases between. Germline V gene lookup returns CDR1 MGHRA and CDR2 YSYEKL. The CDR3 totals 16 residues. The CDR3 DNA reads TGCGCCAGCAGCCAAGTGAACCTGCTTGGAGGGCAGCCCCAGCATTTT. Amino acid sequence: CASSQVNLLGGQPQHF.

The chain uses TRBV7-2 and TRBJ2-6; 7 bases agree with TRBD1. CDR3 size: 17 residues. The junction had 7 bases not matched to a gene; V was cut back by 4 bases and J by 1 base. The germline V gene has CDR1 SGHTA and CDR2 FQGNSA. The CDR3 nucleotides are TGTGCCAGCAGCTGGACAGGTACCGGGTCTGGGGCCAACGTCCTGACTTTC. Its protein is CASSWTGTGSGANVLTF.

The rearrangement uses TRBV5-1 and TRBJ1-2; D is unresolved. The CDR3 spans 11 residues. V gave up 0 bases and J gave up 8 bases, with 5 bases separating them. From germline, CDR1 is SGHRS and CDR2 YFSETQ. The CDR3: CASSLDSGYTF. The DNA of the CDR3 is TGCGCCAGCAGCTTGGACAGCGGCTACACCTTC.

The chain carries TRBV2 and TRBJ2-5, with TRBD1 as a possible D gene (6 bases). Germline V CDR1 and CDR2: SNHLY, FYNNEI. V gave up 2 bases and J gave up 4 bases, with 8 bases separating them. The CDR3 contains 13 residues. In nucleotides, the CDR3 is TGTGCCAGCAGTGAATCAGGGGCAGAGACCCAGTACTTC. It specifies CASSESGAETQYF. The complete variable domain, with remaining parts taken from reference TRBV2 and TRBJ2-5, reads EPEVTQTPSHQVTQMGQEVILRCVPISNHLYFYWYRQILGQKVEFLVSFYNNEISEKSEIFDDQFSVERPDGSNFTLKIRSTKLEDSAMYFCASSESGAETQYFGPGTRLLVL.

The rearrangement uses TRBV7-3 and TRBJ2-1; 12 bases are a match to TRBD2. The V segment lost 4 bases and the J segment 7 bases; nucleotides outside the gene matches: 8. Germline-derived CDR1 and CDR2 are SGHTA and FQGTGA. CDR3 length: 16 residues. The chain's CDR3 is CASSSTGLAGTNEQFF. CDR3 sequence (DNA): TGTGCCAGCAGCTCAACCGGACTAGCGGGGACTAATGAGCAGTTCTTC.

The chain joins TRBV20-1 to TRBJ1-3, with no clear D. The germline V gene has CDR1 DFQATT and CDR2 SNEGSKA (reference sequence). This CDR3 comprises 14 residues. CDR3: CSARSGNSGNTIYF. The CDR3 DNA reads as TGCAGCGCCCGTTCGGGAAACTCTGGAAACACCATATATTTT.

V usage is TRBV3-1 and J usage is TRBJ2-4, with 7 bases aligning to TRBD1. After removal of 3 bases from V and 0 bases from J, the junction contained 8 bases not matched to a gene. The CDR3 has 17 amino acids. The germline V gene has CDR1 LGHDT and CDR2 YNNKEL (reference sequence). The CDR3 DNA reads as TGTGCCAGCAGCCAGACAACTAGACAGGGAGCCAAAAACATTCAGTACTTC. It codes for CASSQTTRQGAKNIQYF.

The J gene is TRBJ2-5, the V gene TRBV9; 9 nucleotides line up with TRBD2. The V segment lost 3 bases and the J segment 5 bases; nucleotides outside the gene matches: 5. This CDR3 has 14 residues. From germline, CDR1 is SGDLS and CDR2 YYNGEE. The CDR3 reads CASSAGLALETQYF. For the CDR3, the DNA is TGTGCCAGCAGCGCGGGACTAGCCCTGGAGACCCAGTACTTC. The whole variable domain, remainder taken from reference TRBV9 and TRBJ2-5, is DSGVTQTPKHLITATGQRVTLRCSPRSGDLSVYWYQQSLDQGLQFLIQYYNGEERAKGNILERFSAQQFPDLHSELNLSSLELGDSALYFCASSAGLALETQYFGPGTRLLVL.

J is TRBJ2-5 and V is TRBV4-2; possibly TRBD1 for D (5 bases). CDR1 is LGHNA and CDR2 is YNFKEQ in the germline V gene. The CDR3 is 14 amino acids. With 5 bases removed from V and 5 bases from J, the gap between germline ends came to 15 bases. The CDR3 sequence: CASSSAGPRETQYF. CDR3 sequence (DNA): TGTGCCAGCAGCAGCGCAGGGCCTCGGGAGACCCAGTACTTC.

The CDR3 DNA follows: TGTGCCTGGAGTGTACAGCGAAACACTGAAGCTTTCTTT. The encoded protein is CAWSVQRNTEAFF. The rearrangement links TRBV30 to TRBJ1-1, with D unclear. This CDR3 has 13 residues. Germline V gene lookup returns CDR1 GTSNPN and CDR2 SVGIG (reference sequence). Trimming stripped 0 bases from V and 2 bases from J, with 7 bases between. The whole variable domain, filled in from reference TRBV30 and TRBJ1-1, reads SQTIHQWPATLVQPVGSPLSLECTVEGTSNPNLYWYRQAAGRGLQLLFYSVGIGQISSEVPQNLSASRPQDRQFILSSKKLLLSDSGFYLCAWSVQRNTEAFFGQGTRLTVV.

This chain uses TRBV7-3 with TRBJ1-2; D gene ambiguous. The V gene lost 10 bases and the J gene lost 4 bases, with 22 bases spanning the gap. The CDR3 length is 15 residues. Germline values: CDR1 SGHTA, CDR2 FQGTGA. Here the CDR3 DNA reads TGTGCCATCGCGCACATTCCGGTGGCCGGCTATGGCTACACCTTC. This encodes CAIAHIPVAGYGYTF.

Remarks on this clonotype: The junction departs from germline at one end; a sequencing error may be responsible. The chain combines TRBV14 with TRBJ1-2; the match to TRBD1 covers 7 bases. The germline V gene has CDR1 SGHDN and CDR2 FVKESK. The CDR3 has 14 amino acids. The CDR3 region has the DNA TGTGCCAGCGGCCAAGACAGGGCAGGGGATGGCTACACCTTC. This translates into CASGQDRAGDGYTF.

The genes are TRBV24-1 and TRBJ1-2; maybe TRBD1 (5 bases). Germline loops: CDR1 KGHDR, CDR2 SFDVKD. CDR3 length: 13 residues. The V gene lost 4 bases and the J gene lost 8 bases, with 13 bases spanning the gap. The CDR3 reads CATSEAGKTGYTF. CDR3 DNA: TGTGCCACCAGTGAGGCAGGGAAGACGGGCTACACCTTC.

The chain uses TRBV11-2 and TRBJ2-5, with D possibly TRBD2 on 5 matching bases. CDR3 length: 14 residues. In germline, CDR1 is SGHAT, CDR2 FQNNGV. Trimming removed 3 bases from V and 0 bases from J, with 8 bases in between. The CDR3 nucleotides read TGTGCCAGCAGCTTCAAGCGGTACCAAGAGACCCAGTACTTC. Translation: CASSFKRYQETQYF.

The CDR3: CASSPDGPQETQYF. CDR3 DNA: TGCGCCAGCAGTCCAGACGGGCCCCAAGAGACCCAGTACTTC. The V gene is TRBV5-1, the J gene TRBJ2-5; no clear D. Trimming cost V 5 bases and J 1 base, with 12 bases left between them. This CDR3 region has 14 residues. CDR1 and CDR2 from the germline V gene are SGHRS and YFSETQ.